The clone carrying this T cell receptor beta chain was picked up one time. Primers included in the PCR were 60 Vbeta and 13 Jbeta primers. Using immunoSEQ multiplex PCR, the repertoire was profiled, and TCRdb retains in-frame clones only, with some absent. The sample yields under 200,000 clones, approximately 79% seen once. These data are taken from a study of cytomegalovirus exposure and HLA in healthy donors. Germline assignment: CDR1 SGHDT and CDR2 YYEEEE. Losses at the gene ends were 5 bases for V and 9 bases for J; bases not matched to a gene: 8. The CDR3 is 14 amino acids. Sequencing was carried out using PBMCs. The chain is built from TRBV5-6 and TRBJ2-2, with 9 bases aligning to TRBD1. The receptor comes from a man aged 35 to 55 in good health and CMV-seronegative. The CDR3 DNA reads TGTGCCAGCAGTTCGGGACAGGGCATCCGGGAGCTGTTTTTT. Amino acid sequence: CASSSGQGIRELFF.